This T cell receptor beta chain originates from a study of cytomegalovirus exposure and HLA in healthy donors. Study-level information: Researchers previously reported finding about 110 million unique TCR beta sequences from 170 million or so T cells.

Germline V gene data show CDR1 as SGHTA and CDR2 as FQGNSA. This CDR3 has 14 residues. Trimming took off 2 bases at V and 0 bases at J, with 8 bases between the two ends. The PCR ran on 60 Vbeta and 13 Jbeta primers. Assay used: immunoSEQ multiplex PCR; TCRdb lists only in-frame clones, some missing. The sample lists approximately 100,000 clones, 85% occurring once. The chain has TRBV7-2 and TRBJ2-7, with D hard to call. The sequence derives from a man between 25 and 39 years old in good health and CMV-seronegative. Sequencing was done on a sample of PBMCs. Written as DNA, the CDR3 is TGTGCCAGCAGCTTACGCTTCAGCTCCTACGAGCAGTACTTC. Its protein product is CASSLRFSSYEQYF.